Below, one TCR beta chain is given with its context. What it binds is not known. The data were taken from a study of cytomegalovirus exposure and HLA in healthy donors. General study points: Researchers reported from a later analysis that most CMV-associated TCR beta chains appeared HLA-restricted.

The PCR was carried out with 60 Vbeta primers and 13 Jbeta primers. Generated by immunoSEQ multiplex PCR, the TCRdb table keeps only in-frame clones and is missing some. The sample includes 110,000 to 150,000 clones, over 80% of them seen just once. Germline values: CDR1 MNHEY, CDR2 SVGAGI. The CDR3 runs 15 residues. The germline V and J ends were trimmed by 2 bases and 6 bases, with 13 bases remaining between them. The sequence derives from a male donor in good health and CMV-seronegative. This chain joins TRBV6-5 and TRBJ2-2; TRBD2 is a possible D gene (7 bases). Material for sequencing was PBMCs. In DNA form, the CDR3 reads TGTGCCAGCAGTTACGAGGGGGGGTTGGCCGGGGAGCTGTTTTTT. Its protein product is CASSYEGGLAGELFF.